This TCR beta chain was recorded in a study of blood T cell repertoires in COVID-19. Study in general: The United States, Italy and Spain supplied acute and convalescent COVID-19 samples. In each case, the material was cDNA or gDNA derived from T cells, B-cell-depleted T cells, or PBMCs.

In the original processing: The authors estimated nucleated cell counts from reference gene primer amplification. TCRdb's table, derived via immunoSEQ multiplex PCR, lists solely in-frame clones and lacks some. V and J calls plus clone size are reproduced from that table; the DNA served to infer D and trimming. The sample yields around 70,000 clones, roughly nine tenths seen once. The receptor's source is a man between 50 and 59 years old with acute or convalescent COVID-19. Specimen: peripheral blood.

This chain's CDR3 is CASRRAGGIQETQYF. For the CDR3, the DNA is TGTGCCAGCAGGAGGGCGGGAGGCATACAAGAGACCCAGTACTTC. The rearrangement links TRBV6-5 to TRBJ2-5, with 8 bases fitting TRBD2. Germline V gene lookup returns CDR1 MNHEY and CDR2 SVGAGI. V was clipped by 6 bases and J by 2 bases; unmatched bases: 8. CDR3 length: 15 amino acids.